One and the same sample provided the 5 T cell receptor beta chains below, sequenced in a study of blood T cell repertoires in COVID-19. The assay was immunoSEQ multiplex PCR, and TCRdb's table has in-frame clones only and misses some. The sample carries 65,000 to 80,000 clones, 80% to 90% recorded once. Material: peripheral blood. All receptors derive from a man aged 50-60 years with active COVID-19.

This clone was seen more than once but under ten times. The chain combines TRBV4-3 with TRBJ2-6; D may be TRBD1 (6 bases). The germline V and J ends were trimmed by 4 bases and 0 bases, with 16 bases remaining between them. The germline V gene has CDR1 LGHNA and CDR2 YSLEER. This CDR3 comprises 18 residues. As DNA, the CDR3 is TGCGCCAGCAGCCTTAGACAGGCCCGGAACTCTGGGGCCAACGTCCTGACTTTC. Translating it yields CASSLRQARNSGANVLTF.

This rearrangement joins TRBV25-1 to TRBJ1-1, with TRBD1 as a possible D gene (5 bases). Germline-derived CDR1 and CDR2 are MGHDK and SYGVNS. V dropped 1 base and J dropped 8 bases, with 14 bases sitting between them. The CDR3 is 14 amino acids. The CDR3 loop reads CASSEWGTWGEAFF. The CDR3 DNA is TGTGCCAGCAGTGAATGGGGCACGTGGGGCGAAGCTTTCTTT.

This sequence joins TRBV2 and TRBJ1-5; 9 nucleotides line up with TRBD1. The CDR3 runs 15 residues. CDR1 SNHLY and CDR2 FYNNEI come from the germline V gene. With V trimmed by 7 bases and J by 4 bases, 8 bases remained unmatched. The CDR3 region is CASTREQGANQPQHF. CDR3 coding DNA: TGTGCCAGCACTCGAGAACAGGGGGCGAATCAGCCCCAGCATTTT.

V and J are TRBV28 and TRBJ1-2; no firm D call. CDR3 size: 13 residues. CDR1 is MDHEN, CDR2 SYDVKM, per germline. V lost 6 bases, J lost 8 bases, and 16 bases lay in between. Here the CDR3 reads CASSPTLTGGYTF. CDR3 in DNA: TGTGCCAGCAGCCCTACCCTCACCGGGGGCTACACCTTC.

CDR3 amino acids: CASSLDSNSYEQYF. CDR3 coding DNA: TGCGCCAGCAGCTTGGACAGCAACTCCTACGAGCAGTACTTC. This chain uses TRBV5-1 with TRBJ2-7; D remains unclear. The V gene's germline CDR1 is SGHRS and CDR2 YFSETQ. CDR3 size: 14 residues. Trimming stripped 0 bases from V and 0 bases from J, with 7 bases between.